This T cell receptor (beta chain) was sequenced during a study of blood T cell repertoires in COVID-19. Across the study: The study drew acute and convalescent COVID-19 samples from the United States, Italy and Spain. In each case, the material was cDNA or gDNA derived from T cells, B-cell-depleted T cells, or PBMCs.

CDR1 is SGHKS, CDR2 YYEKEE, per germline (reference sequence). The length of the CDR3 is 16 residues. V trimming: 4 bases; J trimming: 6 bases; junction bases outside the gene matches: 9. The authors' processing: Cell counts per sample came from amplifying reference gene primers. Some clones are missing from TCRdb's copy, which holds only in-frame ones; the method was immunoSEQ multiplex PCR. That table is the source of V, J and clone size, and D and trimming were worked out from the DNA. The sample holds some 120,000 clones; approximately 80% are singletons and the top ten take 0.8% to 1%. Sample: peripheral blood. The receptor comes from a woman between 65 and 79 years old with acute or convalescent COVID-19. The rearrangement uses TRBV5-5 and TRBJ2-1, with 11 bases that match TRBD1. The CDR3 bases are TGTGCCAGCAGCCATGCGCGGGACAGGGGGGGCAATGAGCAGTTCTTC. Translation: CASSHARDRGGNEQFF.